The 28 T cell receptor beta chains below come from one sample, sequenced in a study of T-cell memory formation after mild COVID-19. TCRdb used MiXCR to reprocess the 5' RACE reads, holding one entry per CDR3 protein. The table has fewer than 250,000 distinct CDR3 sequences, roughly 27% seen once. Sequenced sample: PBMCs or a T cell subset sorted from them (not recorded which). All receptors derive from an adult woman who had mild COVID-19 (a few samples of this study predate the infection). Cell type and time point are not known.

V is TRBV7-9 and J is TRBJ2-7; D uncertain. The CDR3 contains 12 residues. V lost 7 bases, J lost 4 bases, and 11 bases lay in between. From germline, CDR1 is SEHNR and CDR2 FQNEAQ (reference sequence). Here the CDR3 reads CASTNRAYEQYF. CDR3 sequence (DNA): TGTGCCAGCACCAACCGGGCTTACGAGCAGTACTTC.

This clonotype was seen a handful of times. This sequence joins TRBV3-1 and TRBJ2-3; the match to TRBD2 covers 15 bases. Per germline, CDR1 LGHDT and CDR2 YNNKEL (reference sequence). The CDR3 loop spans 19 amino acids. V lost 3 bases and J lost 0; bases outside the gene matches: 7. The CDR3 spells CASSQRGLAGGTSTDTQYF. Written as DNA, the CDR3 is TGTGCCAGCAGCCAGAGGGGACTAGCGGGGGGAACTAGCACAGATACGCAGTATTTT.

This clonotype was detected only a few times. The rearrangement links TRBV4-3 to TRBJ2-1; D remains ambiguous. The germline V gene encodes CDR1 LGHNA and CDR2 YSLEER. The CDR3 loop spans 14 amino acids. The V gene lost 0 bases and the J gene lost 6 bases, with 9 bases spanning the gap. This chain's CDR3 is CASSQEGLRNEQFF. CDR3 DNA: TGCGCCAGCAGCCAAGAGGGCCTTCGCAATGAGCAGTTCTTC.

The chain has TRBV12-3 or TRBV12-4 and TRBJ1-5; D is undetermined. V was clipped by 8 bases and J by 4 bases, with 12 bases between them. The CDR3 sequence is 13 residues long. The CDR3 DNA is TGTGCCAGCGCAAGCGGGGATAATCAGCCCCAGCATTTT. Protein sequence: CASASGDNQPQHF.

The V gene is TRBV10-2, the J gene TRBJ1-5, with D unresolved. Trimming removed 10 bases at V and 0 bases at J, with 7 bases between. CDR3 length equals 12 residues. The germline V gene encodes CDR1 WSHSY and CDR2 SAAADI. The chain's CDR3 is CATQYSNQPQHF. CDR3 DNA: TGCGCCACCCAATATAGCAATCAGCCCCAGCATTTT.

This clonotype has only a few counts. The rearrangement joins TRBV6-1 to TRBJ2-4; TRBD1 agrees at 9 bases. This CDR3 has 15 residues. From germline, CDR1 is MNHNS and CDR2 SASEGT. Losses at the gene ends were 0 bases for V and 3 bases for J; bases not matched to a gene: 0. The CDR3 sequence: CASSEATGGKNIQYF. In DNA form, the CDR3 reads TGTGCCAGCAGTGAAGCGACAGGGGGCAAAAACATTCAGTACTTC.

This clonotype was detected only a few times. The gene calls are TRBV6-2 or TRBV6-3 and TRBJ2-1; 8 bases fit TRBD2. The CDR3 totals 18 residues. The V gene end was trimmed by 2 bases and the J gene end by 6 bases; junction bases not matched to a gene: 15. Germline assignment: CDR1 MNHEY and CDR2 SVGEGT. In DNA form, the CDR3 reads TGTGCCAGCAGTTACGACATCGGGAGGGCCTCCCCCCGCAATGAGCAGTTCTTC. It is translated as CASSYDIGRASPRNEQFF.

V is TRBV5-1 and J is TRBJ2-1; a possible D gene is TRBD2 (7 bases). CDR3 length: 13 residues. V gave up 5 bases and J gave up 10 bases, with 16 bases separating them. Germline CDR1 and CDR2: SGHRS and YFSETQ. The CDR3 is CASSIGGRWEQFF. The CDR3 bases are TGCGCCAGCAGTATCGGGGGGCGATGGGAGCAGTTCTTC.

This clonotype was detected only a few times. One end of the junction varies from germline; a read error may be responsible. The genes are TRBV7-7 and TRBJ2-1, with a possible D match to TRBD2 (6 bases). The CDR3 has 16 amino acids. Germline V gene lookup returns CDR1 SSHAT and CDR2 FNYEAQ (reference sequence). The CDR3 DNA sequence: TGTGCTAGCAGCTTAGAGGTTAGCGGCCTCTACAATGAGCAGTTCTTC. It specifies CASSLEVSGLYNEQFF.

V and J are TRBV6-2 or TRBV6-3 and TRBJ2-3; the D is unclear. The V gene lost 6 bases and the J gene lost 2 bases, with 18 bases spanning the gap. Germline lookup yields CDR1 MNHEY and CDR2 SVGEGT. This CDR3 is 16 amino acids long. CDR3 in amino acids: CASSRMTGGFTDTQYF. The DNA for the CDR3 is TGTGCCAGCAGCCGGATGACCGGCGGATTCACAGATACGCAGTATTTT.

The V gene is TRBV11-2, the J gene TRBJ1-1; the match to TRBD1 covers 7 bases. The length of the CDR3 is 14 residues. The ends lost 1 base at V and 5 bases at J; junction bases unmatched: 4. Germline V lookup: CDR1 SGHAT, CDR2 FQNNGV. The CDR3 spells CASSLAGGRTEAFF. In nucleotides, the CDR3 is TGTGCCAGCAGCTTAGCAGGGGGAAGAACTGAAGCTTTCTTT.

This clonotype came up a few times. The chain uses TRBV27 and TRBJ2-1, with TRBD1 matching 9 bases. V dropped 5 bases and J dropped 14; count of bases not matched to a gene: 10. The CDR3 length is 13 residues. Germline CDR1 is MNHEY and CDR2 is SMNVEV (reference sequence). DNA of the CDR3: TGTGCCAGCAGTCCCGGCCAGCGACAGGGGGAGTTCTTC. It specifies CASSPGQRQGEFF.

In this sample, this clonotype turned up a few times. This rearrangement joins TRBV3-1 to TRBJ1-5; D ambiguous. Germline V gene lookup returns CDR1 LGHDT and CDR2 YNNKEL (reference sequence). This CDR3 spans 15 amino acids. Trimming removed 0 bases at V and 6 bases at J, with 12 bases between. DNA of the CDR3: TGTGCCAGCAGCCAAGATCTGATATCGGGTCAGCCCCAGCATTTT. Its translation is CASSQDLISGQPQHF.

This clonotype has just a few counts. The chain carries TRBV20-1 and TRBJ2-2; 9 nucleotides line up with TRBD2. Germline CDR1 is DFQATT and CDR2 is SNEGSKA (reference sequence). With V trimmed by 6 bases and J by 8 bases, 7 bases remained unmatched. CDR3 size: 13 residues. The CDR3 reads CSARLSGGGELFF. For the CDR3, the DNA is TGCAGTGCCAGACTTAGCGGGGGAGGGGAGCTGTTTTTT.

This clonotype was detected only a few times. The V call is TRBV5-1, the J call TRBJ2-3; D call uncertain. V was pared by 0 bases and J by 2 bases, with 7 bases between. The CDR3 consists of 14 residues. In germline, CDR1 is SGHRS, CDR2 YFSETQ. The CDR3 spells CASSLEVDTDTQYF. The CDR3 nucleotides are TGCGCCAGCAGCTTGGAGGTTGACACAGATACGCAGTATTTT.

The rearrangement links TRBV7-2 to TRBJ2-5, with TRBD1 matching over 8 bases. The germline gives CDR1 SGHTA, CDR2 FQGNSA. The trim removed 3 bases at V and 5 bases at J, leaving 5 bases unmatched. The CDR3 sequence is 14 residues long. CDR3 protein: CASSFGQGEETQYF. DNA of the CDR3: TGTGCCAGCAGCTTTGGACAGGGCGAGGAGACCCAGTACTTC. The complete variable domain, with remaining parts taken from reference TRBV7-2 and TRBJ2-5, reads GAGVSQSPSNKVTEKGKDVELRCDPISGHTALYWYRQSLGQGLEFLIYFQGNSAPDKSGLPSDRFSAERTGGSVSTLTIQRTQQEDSAVYLCASSFGQGEETQYFGPGTRLLVL.

The sample holds many counts of this clonotype. The V gene is TRBV5-1, the J gene TRBJ2-7, with 9 bases matching TRBD1. The CDR3 runs 15 residues. Germline CDR1 is SGHRS and CDR2 is YFSETQ. After removal of 3 bases from V and 2 bases from J, the junction contained 6 bases not matched to a gene. This chain's CDR3 is CASSSPGQGTYEQYF. As DNA, the CDR3 is TGCGCCAGCAGCTCGCCGGGACAGGGAACCTACGAGCAGTACTTC.

This chain joins TRBV27 and TRBJ1-4; D is unclear. With 7 bases removed from V and 4 bases from J, the gap between germline ends came to 13 bases. The CDR3 has 14 residues. The germline V gene has CDR1 MNHEY and CDR2 SMNVEV (reference sequence). The CDR3 coding sequence is TGTGCCAGCAAGGAAGGGCGGCTTAATGAAAAACTGTTTTTT. It translates to CASKEGRLNEKLFF.

The chain's CDR3 is CSAKRGPGTQYF. CDR3 coding DNA: TGCAGTGCAAAGCGGGGGCCAGGTACGCAGTATTTT. The chain has TRBV20-1 and TRBJ2-3; 8 bases match TRBD2. CDR1 is DFQATT and CDR2 is SNEGSKA in the germline V gene (reference sequence). The J segment lost 8 bases and the V segment lost 6 bases, leaving 7 bases of the junction unmatched. This CDR3 comprises 12 residues.

The gene calls are TRBV27 and TRBJ1-1; D ambiguous. Trimming took 5 bases from V and 1 from J, leaving 14 bases between them. Germline CDR1 MNHEY, CDR2 SMNVEV (reference sequence). CDR3 length equals 15 residues. The chain's CDR3 is CASSPRRTKNTEAFF. The CDR3 bases are TGTGCCAGCAGTCCCCGACGGACTAAGAACACTGAAGCTTTCTTT.

This rearrangement joins TRBV7-2 to TRBJ2-5; D may be TRBD1 (5 bases). The CDR3 consists of 13 residues. Between the trimmed V and J ends, which lost 2 bases and 7 bases, there was a span of 11 bases. CDR1 is SGHTA and CDR2 is FQGNSA in the germline V gene. For the CDR3, the DNA is TGTGCCAGCAGCTTATCCTCCCAGGGGACCCAGTACTTC. Amino acid sequence: CASSLSSQGTQYF.

The V and J genes are TRBV5-5 and TRBJ2-5; D is unresolved. Deletions cut 3 bases from V and 5 bases from J, with 17 bases between. The length of the CDR3 is 15 residues. Germline V lookup: CDR1 SGHKS, CDR2 YYEKEE (reference sequence). CDR3 sequence reads: CASSSVSTYMETQYF. The CDR3 bases are TGTGCCAGCAGCTCCGTGAGTACATACATGGAGACCCAGTACTTC. The entire variable domain, with the rest obtained from reference TRBV5-5 and TRBJ2-5, is as follows: DAGVTQSPTHLIKTRGQQVTLRCSPISGHKSVSWYQQVLGQGPQFIFQYYEKEERGRGNFPDRFSARQFPNYSSELNVNALLLGDSALYLCASSSVSTYMETQYFGPGTRLLVL.

The chain combines TRBV7-2 with TRBJ2-5, with TRBD2 identical over 7 bases. This CDR3 is built from 16 residues. V gave up 0 bases and J gave up 2 bases; unmatched junction bases: 6. CDR1 SGHTA and CDR2 FQGNSA come from the germline V gene. The CDR3, as DNA: TGTGCCAGCAGCTTAGCGTGGGGTAGCGGGCAAGAGACCCAGTACTTC. This translates into CASSLAWGSGQETQYF.

The chain combines TRBV4-3 with TRBJ2-1; 8 bases agree with TRBD2. The CDR3 is 16 amino acids. Germline loops: CDR1 LGHNA, CDR2 YSLEER. V lost 5 bases to trimming and J lost 9 bases; unmatched junction nucleotides: 15. CDR3 nucleotide sequence: TGCGCCAGCAGCTCAAGACGTACGGGAGGGGCCGTTGAGCAGTTCTTC. It specifies CASSSRRTGGAVEQFF.

The chain has TRBV25-1 and TRBJ2-1; D is uncertain. Germline V gene sequence: CDR1 MGHDK, CDR2 SYGVNS. V was pared by 7 bases and J by 4 bases, with 5 bases between. This CDR3 region has 11 residues. The CDR3 protein is CASNGYNEQFF. In DNA form, the CDR3 reads TGTGCCAGCAACGGTTACAATGAGCAGTTCTTC. The entire variable domain, with the rest obtained from reference TRBV25-1 and TRBJ2-1, is as follows: EADIYQTPRYLVIGTGKKITLECSQTMGHDKMYWYQQDPGMELHLIHYSYGVNSTEKGDLSSESTVSRIRTEHFPLTLESARPSHTSQYLCASNGYNEQFFGPGTRLTVL.

This clonotype was counted only a few times. The chain combines TRBV29-1 with TRBJ2-2; D is ambiguous. This CDR3 contains 13 residues. CDR1 is SQVTM, CDR2 ANQGSEA, per germline. V lost 2 bases, J lost 1 base, and 5 bases lay in between. The CDR3 reads CSVELENTGELFF. CDR3 nucleotides: TGCAGCGTTGAACTAGAGAACACCGGGGAGCTGTTTTTT.

This clonotype was seen more than once but under ten times. The rearrangement links TRBV10-3 to TRBJ2-1; D is uncertain. Deletions cut 6 bases from V and 5 bases from J, with 14 bases between. CDR3 length: 14 amino acids. Germline-derived CDR1 and CDR2 are ENHRY and SYGVKD. CDR3 protein: CAISEQRTNNEQFF. CDR3 nucleotide sequence: TGTGCCATCAGCGAACAGCGAACCAACAATGAGCAGTTCTTC.

Only a few counts were recorded for this clonotype. V gene TRBV25-1 combines with J gene TRBJ1-1, with D perhaps TRBD1 (6 bases). V lost 3 bases and J 6 bases, leaving 14 bases between the germline ends. CDR1 and CDR2 (germline): MGHDK, SYGVNS. The CDR3 has 14 amino acids. CDR3 loop: CASSEWRDTAEAFF. For the CDR3, the DNA is TGTGCCAGCAGTGAGTGGCGGGACACCGCTGAAGCTTTCTTT.